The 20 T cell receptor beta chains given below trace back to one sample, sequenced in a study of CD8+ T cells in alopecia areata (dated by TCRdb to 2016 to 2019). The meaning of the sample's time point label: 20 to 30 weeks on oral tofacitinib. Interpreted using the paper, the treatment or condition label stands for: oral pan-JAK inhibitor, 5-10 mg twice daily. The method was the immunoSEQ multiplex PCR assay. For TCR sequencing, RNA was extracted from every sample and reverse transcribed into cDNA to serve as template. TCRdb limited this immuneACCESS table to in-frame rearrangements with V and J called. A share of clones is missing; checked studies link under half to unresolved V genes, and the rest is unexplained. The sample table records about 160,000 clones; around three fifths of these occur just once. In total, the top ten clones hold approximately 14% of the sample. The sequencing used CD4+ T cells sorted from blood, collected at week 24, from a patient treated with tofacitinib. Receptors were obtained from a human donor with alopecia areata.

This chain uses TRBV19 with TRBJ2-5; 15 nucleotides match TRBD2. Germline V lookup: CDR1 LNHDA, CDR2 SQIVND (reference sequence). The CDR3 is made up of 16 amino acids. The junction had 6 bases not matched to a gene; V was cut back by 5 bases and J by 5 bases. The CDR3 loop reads CASSRTSGGAEETQYF. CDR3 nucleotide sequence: TGTGCCAGTAGTCGGACTAGCGGGGGGGCCGAGGAGACCCAGTACTTC.

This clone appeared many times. CDR3 sequence: CASSLVGGAGNTIYF. CDR3 in DNA: TGTGCCAGCAGCTTAGTTGGTGGGGCTGGAAACACCATATATTTT. V is TRBV7-8 and J is TRBJ1-3; D gene uncertain. The V gene lost 1 base and the J gene lost 2 bases, with 9 bases spanning the gap. The length of the CDR3 is 15 residues. Per germline, CDR1 SGHVS and CDR2 FQNEAQ.

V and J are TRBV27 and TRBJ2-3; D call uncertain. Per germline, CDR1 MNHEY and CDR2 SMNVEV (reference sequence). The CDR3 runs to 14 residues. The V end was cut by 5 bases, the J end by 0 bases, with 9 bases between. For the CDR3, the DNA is TGTGCCAGCAGTCTGGAGCATAGCACAGATACGCAGTATTTT. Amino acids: CASSLEHSTDTQYF.

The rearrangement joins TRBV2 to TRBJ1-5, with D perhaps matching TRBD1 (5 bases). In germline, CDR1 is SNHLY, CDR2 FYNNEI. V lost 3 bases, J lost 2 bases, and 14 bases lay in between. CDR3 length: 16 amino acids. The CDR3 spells CASSDSLRGGNQPQHF. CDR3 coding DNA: TGTGCCAGCAGTGATAGCCTCCGAGGGGGCAATCAGCCCCAGCATTTT.

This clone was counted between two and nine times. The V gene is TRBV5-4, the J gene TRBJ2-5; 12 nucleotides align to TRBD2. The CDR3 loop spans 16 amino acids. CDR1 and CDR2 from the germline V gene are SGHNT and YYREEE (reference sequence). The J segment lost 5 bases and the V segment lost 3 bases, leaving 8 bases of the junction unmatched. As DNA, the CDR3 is TGTGCCAGCAGCTCGGCTAGCGGGGGGGGCAGGGAGACCCAGTACTTC. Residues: CASSSASGGGRETQYF. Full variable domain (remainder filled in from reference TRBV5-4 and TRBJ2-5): ETGVTQSPTHLIKTRGQQVTLRCSSQSGHNTVSWYQQALGQGPQFIFQYYREEENGRGNFPPRFSGLQFPNYSSELNVNALELDDSALYLCASSSASGGGRETQYFGPGTRLLVL.

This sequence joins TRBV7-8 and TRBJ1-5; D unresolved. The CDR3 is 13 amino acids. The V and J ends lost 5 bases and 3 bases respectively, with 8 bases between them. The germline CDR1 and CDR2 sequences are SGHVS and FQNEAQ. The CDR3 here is CASSLTNNQPQHF. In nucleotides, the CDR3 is TGTGCCAGCAGCCTTACTAACAATCAGCCCCAGCATTTT.

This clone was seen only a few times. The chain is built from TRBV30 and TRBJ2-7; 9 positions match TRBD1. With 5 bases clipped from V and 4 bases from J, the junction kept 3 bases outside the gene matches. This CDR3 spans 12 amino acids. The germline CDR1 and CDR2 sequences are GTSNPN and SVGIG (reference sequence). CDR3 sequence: CAWAGQGYEQYF. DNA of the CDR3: TGTGCCTGGGCGGGACAGGGTTACGAGCAGTACTTC.

Here the CDR3 reads CASSVGGETQYF. DNA of the CDR3: TGTGCCAGCAGTGTCGGCGGAGAGACCCAGTACTTC. The chain recombines TRBV2 with TRBJ2-5; D unclear. Germline V lookup: CDR1 SNHLY, CDR2 FYNNEI. V was clipped by 4 bases and J by 4 bases, with 7 bases between them. The length of the CDR3 is 12 residues.

CDR3 coding DNA: TGTGCCAGCAGCTCAACTCAACTTAGGGGGCTGCACACTGAAGCTTTCTTT. It codes for CASSSTQLRGLHTEAFF. The J gene is TRBJ1-1, the V gene TRBV5-6; 7 nucleotides align to TRBD1. V shed 3 bases and J 3 bases; nucleotides not matched to a gene: 14. The CDR3 runs to 17 residues. Germline CDR1 is SGHDT and CDR2 is YYEEEE.

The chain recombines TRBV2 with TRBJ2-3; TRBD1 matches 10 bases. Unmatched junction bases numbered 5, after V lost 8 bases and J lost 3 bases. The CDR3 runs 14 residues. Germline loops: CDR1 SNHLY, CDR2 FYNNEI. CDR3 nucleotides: TGTGCCAGCCACCGGGACAGGGGAACAGATACGCAGTATTTT. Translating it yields CASHRDRGTDTQYF. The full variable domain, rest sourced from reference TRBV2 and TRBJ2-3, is EPEVTQTPSHQVTQMGQEVILRCVPISNHLYFYWYRQILGQKVEFLVSFYNNEISEKSEIFDDQFSVERPDGSNFTLKIRSTKLEDSAMYFCASHRDRGTDTQYFGPGTRLTVL.

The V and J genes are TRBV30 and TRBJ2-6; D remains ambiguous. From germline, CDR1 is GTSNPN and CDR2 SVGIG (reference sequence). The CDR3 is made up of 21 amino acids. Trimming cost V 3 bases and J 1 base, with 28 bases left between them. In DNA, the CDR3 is TGTGCCTGGAGGAGCAACTCGAGGTGGGCGATCGTGGTATCTGGGGCCAACGTCCTGACTTTC. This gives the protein CAWRSNSRWAIVVSGANVLTF.

As DNA, the CDR3 is TGTGCCAGCAGCGTAGGGGGGACAGGAGATCAGCCCCAGCATTTT. This gives the protein CASSVGGTGDQPQHF. This sequence joins TRBV9 and TRBJ1-5, with 8 bases that match TRBD1. The CDR3 covers 15 residues. Trimming cost V 0 bases and J 5 bases; bases outside gene matches: 4. Per the germline V gene, CDR1 is SGDLS and CDR2 is YYNGEE.

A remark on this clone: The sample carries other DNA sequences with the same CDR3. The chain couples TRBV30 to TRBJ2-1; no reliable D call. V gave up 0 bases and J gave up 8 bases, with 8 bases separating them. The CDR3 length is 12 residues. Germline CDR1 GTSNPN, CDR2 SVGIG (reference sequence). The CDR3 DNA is TGTGCCTGGAGTGTCCCGTCCGATGAGCAGTTCTTC. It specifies CAWSVPSDEQFF.

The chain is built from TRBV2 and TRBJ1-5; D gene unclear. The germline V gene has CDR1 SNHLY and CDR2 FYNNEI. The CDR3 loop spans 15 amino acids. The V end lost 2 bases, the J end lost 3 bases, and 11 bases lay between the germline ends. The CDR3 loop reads CASSERSIFNQPQHF. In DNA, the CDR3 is TGTGCCAGCAGTGAAAGGTCCATATTCAATCAGCCCCAGCATTTT.

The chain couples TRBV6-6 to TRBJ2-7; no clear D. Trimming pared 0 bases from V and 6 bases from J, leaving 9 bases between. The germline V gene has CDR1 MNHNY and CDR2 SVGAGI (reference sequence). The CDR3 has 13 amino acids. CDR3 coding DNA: TGTGCCAGCAGTTACTCAGGCAGTTCCGAGCAGTACTTC. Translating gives CASSYSGSSEQYF.

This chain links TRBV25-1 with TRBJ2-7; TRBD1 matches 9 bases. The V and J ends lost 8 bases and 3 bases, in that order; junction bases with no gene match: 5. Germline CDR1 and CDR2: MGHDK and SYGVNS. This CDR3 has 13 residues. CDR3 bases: TGTGCCAGCGGGACAGGGAGCCGCTACGAGCAGTACTTC. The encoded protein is CASGTGSRYEQYF.

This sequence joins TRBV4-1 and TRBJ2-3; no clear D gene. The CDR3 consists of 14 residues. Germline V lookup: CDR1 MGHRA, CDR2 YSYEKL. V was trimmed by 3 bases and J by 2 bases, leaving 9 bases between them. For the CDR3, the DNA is TGCGCCAGCAGCCACGGTCTCTTCACAGATACGCAGTATTTT. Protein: CASSHGLFTDTQYF.

CDR3 bases: TGTGCCAGCAGTGTCGGGGTAGGGTCACCCCTCCACTTT. Protein sequence: CASSVGVGSPLHF. The rearrangement links TRBV2 to TRBJ1-6; D is ambiguous. CDR1 is SNHLY and CDR2 is FYNNEI in the germline V gene. V was pared by 4 bases and J by 10 bases, with 11 bases between. The CDR3 has 13 residues.

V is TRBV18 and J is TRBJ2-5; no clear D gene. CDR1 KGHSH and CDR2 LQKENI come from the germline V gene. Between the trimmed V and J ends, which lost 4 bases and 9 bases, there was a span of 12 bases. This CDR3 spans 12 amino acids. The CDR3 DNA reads TGTGCCAGCTCACAAGACCCAAGGGCCCAGTACTTC. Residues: CASSQDPRAQYF.

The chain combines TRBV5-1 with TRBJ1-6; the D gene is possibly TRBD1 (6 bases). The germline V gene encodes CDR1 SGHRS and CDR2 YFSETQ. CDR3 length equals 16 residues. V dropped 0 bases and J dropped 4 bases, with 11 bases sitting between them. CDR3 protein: CASSLGSGEYNSPLHF. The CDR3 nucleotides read TGCGCCAGCAGCTTGGGCTCAGGGGAGTATAATTCACCCCTCCACTTT.